This entry features one T cell receptor beta chain sequence. The ends were cut back, 6 bases at V and 0 bases at J, with 6 bases in the middle. CDR1 is ENHRY and CDR2 is SYGVKD in the germline V gene. The CDR3 runs to 14 residues. This sample stems from a study of control samples from healthy donors and cancer patients. The data were produced by immunoSEQ multiplex PCR, yet TCRdb's version contains in-frame clones alone and is incomplete. The table shows about 80,000 clones, with 91% occurring only once. The specimen sequenced was blood. The receptor was isolated from a man aged 45 to 65 in good health. V and J are TRBV10-3 and TRBJ1-6; D is ambiguous. The CDR3 sequence is CAIRRSSYNSPLHF. CDR3 bases: TGTGCCATCAGAAGGAGCTCCTATAATTCACCCCTCCACTTT.